Each of the 22 T cell receptor beta chains below was sequenced from the same sample in a study of shared clonotypes between healthy human individuals. Measured with immunoSEQ multiplex PCR; TCRdb has only the in-frame clones, and not every one. The sample yields about 660,000 clones, roughly 70% seen once. The specimen sequenced was memory CD4+ T cells sorted from blood. Described subset: CD45RA-negative fraction. The receptors were sampled from a woman aged 30 to 39 in good health.

V and J are TRBV12-5 and TRBJ2-1; perhaps TRBD2 as D (5 bases). The CDR3 is made up of 15 amino acids. Germline CDR1 is LGHNT and CDR2 is FRNRAP. V gave up 8 bases and J gave up 7 bases, with 21 bases separating them. CDR3 sequence (DNA): TGTGCTAGTTCCCAGGTCGGGCTAGCCGCGAATGAGCAGTTCTTC. It codes for CASSQVGLAANEQFF.

The chain recombines TRBV19 with TRBJ1-4, with TRBD1 matching 11 bases. The CDR3 is made up of 14 amino acids. V lost 5 bases to trimming and J lost 8 bases; unmatched junction nucleotides: 4. The germline CDR1 and CDR2 sequences are LNHDA and SQIVND (reference sequence). The CDR3 protein is CASSWGQGEEKLFF. CDR3 sequence (DNA): TGTGCCAGTAGTTGGGGACAGGGGGAAGAAAAACTGTTTTTT.

This clone was seen a handful of times. The chain joins TRBV19 to TRBJ2-7, with 10 bases lining up with TRBD2. Germline CDR1 and CDR2: LNHDA and SQIVND (reference sequence). The CDR3 consists of 15 residues. After removal of 5 bases from V and 0 bases from J, the junction contained 4 bases not matched to a gene. The CDR3: CASSPKREGSYEQYF. The CDR3 DNA reads as TGTGCCAGTAGTCCTAAGCGGGAGGGCTCCTACGAGCAGTACTTC. Full variable domain (rest looked up from reference TRBV19 and TRBJ2-7): DGGITQSPKYLFRKEGQNVTLSCEQNLNHDAMYWYRQDPGQGLRLIYYSQIVNDFQKGDIAEGYSVSREKKESFPLTVTSAQKNPTAFYLCASSPKREGSYEQYFGPGTRLTVT.

The chain recombines TRBV6-6 with TRBJ1-2; tentative D call: TRBD1 (6 bases). CDR3 length: 16 amino acids. Trimming took off 7 bases at V and 7 bases at J, with 25 bases between the two ends. Germline CDR1 MNHNY, CDR2 SVGAGI (reference sequence). CDR3 amino acids: CASTITTTGTAAGYTF. CDR3 DNA sequence: TGTGCCAGCACCATAACCACGACAGGCACGGCGGCTGGCTACACCTTC.

The V and J genes are TRBV4-1 and TRBJ1-1, with D tentatively TRBD1 (5 bases). This CDR3 contains 13 residues. Germline V gene lookup returns CDR1 MGHRA and CDR2 YSYEKL. Trimming took off 2 bases at V and 3 bases at J, with 7 bases between the two ends. The CDR3 loop reads CASSQQGDTEAFF. In nucleotides, the CDR3 is TGCGCCAGCAGCCAACAGGGCGACACTGAAGCTTTCTTT.

This chain links TRBV25-1 with TRBJ1-6, with D uncertain. This CDR3 spans 13 amino acids. Deletions cut 7 bases from V and 13 bases from J, with 17 bases between. Germline CDR1 and CDR2: MGHDK and SYGVNS. The CDR3 is CASNTGPAAPLHF. CDR3 nucleotides: TGTGCCAGCAACACTGGACCCGCGGCGCCCCTCCACTTT.

As concerns this clone: The junction differs from germline at one of its ends, possibly a read error. The rearrangement joins TRBV4-1 to TRBJ2-2; tentative D call: TRBD2 (6 bases). The CDR3 is made up of 16 amino acids. Germline CDR1 reads MGHRA; CDR2 reads YSYEKL. CDR3 region: CASSQGTGRNIGELFF. CDR3 DNA: TGCGCCAGCAGCCAAGGGACTGGGAGGAACATCGGGGAGCTGTTTTTT.

V gene TRBV10-3 combines with J gene TRBJ2-7; possible D gene TRBD1, 8 bases. Per the germline V gene, CDR1 is ENHRY and CDR2 is SYGVKD. The CDR3 consists of 16 residues. Trimming removed 5 bases at V and 1 base at J, with 18 bases between. The CDR3 is CAISNLGQGGSYEQYF. The DNA for the CDR3 is TGTGCCATCAGTAACCTAGGACAGGGAGGGTCCTACGAGCAGTACTTC.

A note on this clone: The sample has other DNA sequences that encode this CDR3 too. J is TRBJ2-5 and V is TRBV5-1; no definite D call. This CDR3 is 13 amino acids long. Trimming cost V 0 bases and J 3 bases, with 6 bases left between them. Germline V gives CDR1 SGHRS, CDR2 YFSETQ. The CDR3: CASSLVGEETQYF. DNA for the CDR3: TGCGCCAGCAGCTTGGTGGGTGAAGAGACCCAGTACTTC.

This chain links TRBV28 with TRBJ2-7; 7 nucleotides agree with TRBD2. The CDR3 runs to 13 residues. CDR1 is MDHEN, CDR2 SYDVKM, per germline. The V segment lost 5 bases and the J segment 8 bases; nucleotides outside the gene matches: 9. CDR3 sequence reads: CASSLTAGLKQYF. The CDR3 bases are TGTGCCAGCAGTCTGACAGCGGGACTCAAGCAGTACTTC.

The chain employs TRBV18 and TRBJ1-1; tentatively, D is TRBD1 (6 bases). Germline assignment: CDR1 KGHSH and CDR2 LQKENI. The CDR3 contains 12 residues. V was cut by 3 bases and J by 9 bases, with 11 bases left in between. The CDR3 spells CASSPEDSKAFF. The CDR3 DNA reads TGTGCCAGCTCACCGGAGGACAGTAAAGCTTTCTTT.

The J gene is TRBJ2-7, the V gene TRBV19; D assignment may be TRBD1 or TRBD2 (5 bases each). V was clipped by 5 bases and J by 2 bases, with 10 bases between them. The CDR3 loop spans 13 amino acids. CDR1 is LNHDA, CDR2 SQIVND, per germline (reference sequence). This CDR3 reads CASSRDATYEQYF. As DNA, the CDR3 is TGTGCCAGTAGTCGGGACGCGACCTACGAGCAGTACTTC.

V and J are TRBV28 and TRBJ2-3; unclear D gene. This CDR3 is built from 14 residues. V was trimmed by 3 bases and J by 4 bases, leaving 11 bases between them. CDR1 is MDHEN and CDR2 is SYDVKM in the germline V gene. The CDR3 loop reads CASSLSRLADTQYF. DNA of the CDR3: TGTGCCAGCAGTTTGAGTCGACTCGCAGATACGCAGTATTTT.

This chain links TRBV10-2 with TRBJ1-1; D perhaps matches TRBD1 (6 bases). The V gene lost 8 bases and the J gene lost 2 bases, with 15 bases spanning the gap. The CDR3 covers 14 residues. CDR1 WSHSY and CDR2 SAAADI come from the germline V gene. For the CDR3, the DNA is TGCGCCAGCGCTCCCCTTGGGGGCAACACTGAAGCTTTCTTT. It codes for CASAPLGGNTEAFF.

The J gene is TRBJ2-7, the V gene TRBV20-1; 7 nucleotides agree with TRBD1. The CDR3 runs 11 residues. CDR1 and CDR2 from the germline V gene are DFQATT and SNEGSKA (reference sequence). CDR3: CSRGQVGEQYF. CDR3 nucleotides: TGCAGCCGCGGACAGGTGGGGGAGCAGTACTTC.

CDR3 nucleotide sequence: TGCAGCGTTGAAGAGAGACGAGATACGCAGTATTTT. It translates to CSVEERRDTQYF. The chain is built from TRBV29-1 and TRBJ2-3; D not resolved. The CDR3 has 12 amino acids. The germline V gene has CDR1 SQVTM and CDR2 ANQGSEA. The germline V and J ends were trimmed by 0 bases and 5 bases, with 6 bases remaining between them.

The rearrangement uses TRBV11-3 and TRBJ1-1; D unresolved. Germline values: CDR1 SGHNT, CDR2 YENEEA. V gave up 1 base and J gave up 4 bases, with 22 bases separating them. This CDR3 has 18 residues. The DNA for the CDR3 is TGTGCCAGCAGCTTAGGGACGGGAAAAAAGCCAATGTTCACTGAAGCTTTCTTT. It encodes CASSLGTGKKPMFTEAFF.

The J gene is TRBJ1-2, the V gene TRBV6-6, with D perhaps TRBD1 (6 bases). Germline CDR1 is MNHNY and CDR2 is SVGAGI (reference sequence). V lost 0 bases and J 4 bases, leaving 12 bases between the germline ends. This CDR3 spans 15 amino acids. The CDR3 bases are TGTGCCAGCAGTTACTCGACAGGTGCTGGCTATGGCTACACCTTC. Translation gives CASSYSTGAGYGYTF.

V and J are TRBV28 and TRBJ2-7; maybe TRBD1 (7 bases). Germline V gives CDR1 MDHEN, CDR2 SYDVKM. V lost 4 bases and J lost 0, with 16 bases in between. This CDR3 comprises 16 residues. The CDR3 sequence is CASSSPTGRDSYEQYF. The CDR3 DNA is TGTGCCAGCAGTTCCCCGACAGGGCGGGACTCCTACGAGCAGTACTTC.

The chain employs TRBV19 and TRBJ1-1; D gene ambiguous. Deletions cut 4 bases from V and 1 base from J, with 10 bases between. Germline assignment: CDR1 LNHDA and CDR2 SQIVND (reference sequence). This CDR3 comprises 14 residues. CDR3 in DNA: TGTGCCAGTAGTAGTGAATGGCGGAACACTGAAGCTTTCTTT. This codes for CASSSEWRNTEAFF.

This clone was recorded once. The J gene is TRBJ2-5, the V gene TRBV7-2; D is unclear. Germline V lookup: CDR1 SGHTA, CDR2 FQGNSA. Trimming stripped 2 bases from V and 6 bases from J, with 16 bases between. This CDR3 has 15 amino acids. The CDR3 DNA sequence: TGTGCCAGCAGCTTATGGGTGGGCCAACCGCAGACCCAGTACTTC. It is translated as CASSLWVGQPQTQYF.

This sequence joins TRBV27 and TRBJ1-2, with D hard to call. V was shortened by 3 bases and J by 4 bases, with 18 bases between the two germline ends. This CDR3 has 16 amino acids. In germline, CDR1 is MNHEY, CDR2 SMNVEV (reference sequence). CDR3 nucleotide sequence: TGTGCCAGCAGTTTTCGAATGGAGGCCAGCCTCTATGGCTACACCTTC. It codes for CASSFRMEASLYGYTF.